This TCR beta chain is from a study of T cell responses to AZD1222 COVID-19 vaccine. The study, taken as a whole, reports: CD4 TCRs covered the whole spike, strongest at regions 160-218 and 743-854. Among the donors, most were white British and more were female, and clonal diversity was possibly underestimated.

The germline V and J ends were trimmed by 1 base and 0 bases, with 6 bases remaining between them. The germline V gene has CDR1 LGHNA and CDR2 YSLEER. The CDR3 spans 14 residues. Sequencing was performed with immunoSEQ multiplex PCR; in TCRdb, only in-frame clones are kept and a portion is missing. The sample lists 150,000 to 200,000 clones; roughly 91% were seen once. As for this clone: Its antigen is as yet unknown.

The starting material was peripheral blood, obtained 28 days after the second dose of the MenACWY control vaccine. The rearrangement uses TRBV4-3 and TRBJ1-1; D gene uncertain. This TCR came from an adult who received the MenACWY meningococcal vaccine as a control. In DNA form, the CDR3 reads TGCGCCAGCAGCCAAGGAGCTATGAACACTGAAGCTTTCTTT. Its protein is CASSQGAMNTEAFF.